These 15 T cell receptor beta chains came from one sample sequenced in a study of Graves' ophthalmopathy and Graves' hyperthyroidism. Amplification of the TCR beta CDR3 regions used RNA transcripts (as template). HTBI-primed RT-PCR formed the first round, and a multiplex PCR formed the second. Using its own MiXCR run on the multiplex PCR reads, TCRdb lists one record per CDR3 protein. Of 600,000 to 650,000 distinct CDR3 sequences listed, approximately 22% are singletons. The sequenced sample was peripheral blood. Receptors originate from a woman aged 18-35 years with stable Graves' hyperthyroidism. Some clones in this sample may be carry-over from other donors' samples.

This clonotype has more than one count but fewer than ten. The chain carries TRBV11-2 and TRBJ2-5; TRBD1 matches at 7 bases. V lost 4 bases and J lost 1; bases outside the gene matches: 9. The CDR3 sequence is 16 residues long. From germline, CDR1 is SGHAT and CDR2 FQNNGV. The CDR3 sequence: CASSSLTDRVQETQYF. DNA of the CDR3: TGTGCCAGCAGCTCCCTTACAGACAGGGTCCAAGAGACCCAGTACTTC.

The rearrangement links TRBV4-1 to TRBJ1-3, with D perhaps TRBD1 (5 bases). Trimming removed 3 bases at V and 0 bases at J, with 12 bases between. The CDR3 is 16 amino acids. Looked up from germline, CDR1 is MGHRA and CDR2 is YSYEKL. CDR3 bases: TGCGCCAGCAGCCAGATGGGACCGCACTCTGGAAACACCATATATTTT. Encoded protein: CASSQMGPHSGNTIYF.

This clonotype was counted ten times or more. V usage is TRBV30 and J usage is TRBJ2-5; no firm D call. CDR1 and CDR2 from the germline V gene are GTSNPN and SVGIG (reference sequence). The CDR3 covers 13 residues. Trimming shortened V by 1 base and J by 5 bases, and 11 bases separated the two germline ends. This chain's CDR3 is CAWSDSLWETQYF. The CDR3 nucleotides read TGTGCCTGGAGTGATTCCCTGTGGGAGACCCAGTACTTC.

This chain uses TRBV12-3 or TRBV12-4 with TRBJ2-7; D is unresolved. The CDR3 is 13 residues long. Trimming removed 2 bases at V and 7 bases at J, with 12 bases between. CDR3 loop: CASSLPSSREQYF. The CDR3, as DNA: TGTGCCAGCAGTTTACCCTCTTCGAGGGAGCAGTACTTC.

Concerning this clonotype: The junction shows a germline mismatch at one end, possibly a read error. The chain is built from TRBV6-1 and TRBJ1-2, with D tentatively TRBD1 (5 bases). In germline, CDR1 is MNHNS, CDR2 SASEGT. The CDR3 extends over 14 amino acids. The CDR3 protein is CASESVGRTYSYTF. The CDR3 DNA follows: TGTGCCAGCGAATCGGTGGGACGGACCTATAGCTACACCTTC.

The chain uses TRBV11-2 and TRBJ2-2; TRBD1 or TRBD2 may be the D gene (6 bases each). Germline CDR1 reads SGHAT; CDR2 reads FQNNGV. The V end was cut by 1 base, the J end by 4 bases, with 10 bases between. This CDR3 spans 15 amino acids. Here the CDR3 DNA reads TGTGCCAGCAGCTTAGTGGGGGGCAGCACCGGGGAGCTGTTTTTT. Amino acids: CASSLVGGSTGELFF.

This clonotype has a handful of counts. The chain links TRBV12-3 or TRBV12-4 to TRBJ2-4; TRBD1 agrees at 7 bases. The CDR3 extends over 15 amino acids. J gave up 9 bases and V 4 bases, and 12 bases lay outside the gene matches. The CDR3 sequence is CASSSGQALSVIQYF. CDR3 coding DNA: TGTGCCAGCAGTTCAGGACAGGCCCTGAGCGTCATTCAGTACTTC.

The chain employs TRBV27 and TRBJ1-1; no clear D. Germline-derived CDR1 and CDR2 are MNHEY and SMNVEV (reference sequence). Trimming took off 7 bases at V and 6 bases at J, with 12 bases between the two ends. The length of the CDR3 is 12 residues. CDR3 sequence: CASISSSAEAFF. Here the CDR3 DNA reads TGTGCCAGCATCTCGAGTAGCGCTGAAGCTTTCTTT.

This clonotype was found many times. V gene TRBV30 combines with J gene TRBJ1-1, with D unclear. CDR3 size: 14 residues. V was cut by 0 bases and J by 5 bases, with 13 bases left in between. CDR1 is GTSNPN, CDR2 SVGIG, per germline (reference sequence). In nucleotides, the CDR3 is TGTGCCTGGAGTGTAGGGATGTCTTGGACTGAAGCTTTCTTT. This codes for CAWSVGMSWTEAFF.

This clonotype was detected a few times. The gene calls are TRBV5-4 and TRBJ2-2; 9 bases are a match to TRBD2. The CDR3 is made up of 18 amino acids. J lost 5 bases, V lost 1 base, and 12 bases had no gene match. Germline V gives CDR1 SGHNT, CDR2 YYREEE (reference sequence). In DNA, the CDR3 is TGTGCCAGCAGCTTGCCCCACGCGGGGGGGGCTCGGACCGGGGAGCTGTTTTTT. It is translated as CASSLPHAGGARTGELFF.

This clonotype was seen ten or more times. V and J are TRBV12-3 or TRBV12-4 and TRBJ1-2; D gene ambiguous. Trimming removed 8 bases at V and 5 bases at J, with 9 bases between. The CDR3 sequence is 11 residues long. CDR3 protein: CASFGRYGYTF. The CDR3 nucleotides read TGTGCCAGCTTTGGACGGTATGGCTACACCTTC.

This clonotype was found many times. The rearrangement joins TRBV28 to TRBJ2-2, with D perhaps given as TRBD1 or TRBD2 (5 bases each). The V end was cut by 3 bases, the J end by 0 bases, with 17 bases between. This CDR3 has 18 amino acids. The germline V gene has CDR1 MDHEN and CDR2 SYDVKM. The CDR3 sequence is CASSFGYLGRANTGELFF. For the CDR3, the DNA is TGTGCCAGCAGTTTTGGGTATTTGGGGCGGGCGAACACCGGGGAGCTGTTTTTT.

The gene calls are TRBV12-5 and TRBJ2-4; D gene uncertain. Trimming pared 6 bases from V and 8 bases from J, leaving 14 bases between. The germline CDR1 and CDR2 sequences are LGHNT and FRNRAP. This CDR3 spans 13 amino acids. CDR3 residues: CASGRALMDIQYF. The CDR3 DNA is TGTGCTAGTGGCCGGGCTCTAATGGACATTCAGTACTTC.

This clonotype came up many times. The chain is built from TRBV12-3 or TRBV12-4 and TRBJ2-7; D perhaps matches TRBD2 (5 bases). Trimming took 5 bases from V and 0 from J, leaving 11 bases between them. The CDR3 contains 14 residues. The CDR3, as DNA: TGTGCCAGCAGTCAATCGGGAAACTCCTACGAGCAGTACTTC. Protein: CASSQSGNSYEQYF.

In its sample, this clonotype was seen many times. The chain uses TRBV6-2 or TRBV6-3 and TRBJ2-7; weak D call: TRBD2 (6 bases). The CDR3 runs to 14 residues. V was shortened by 2 bases and J by 2 bases, with 10 bases between the two germline ends. The germline V gene has CDR1 MNHEY and CDR2 SVGEGT. Here the CDR3 reads CASSYGGDAYEQYF. The DNA of the CDR3 is TGTGCCAGCAGTTACGGCGGGGACGCCTACGAGCAGTACTTC.